What follows are 13 T cell receptor beta chains derived from one specimen sequenced in a study of OX40 agonist ivuxolimab in advanced cancers. Some clones are missing from TCRdb's copy, which holds only in-frame ones; the method was immunoSEQ multiplex PCR. Among approximately 11,000 clones, 65% to 85% were seen once, and the ten largest hold around 9.3%. This material consisted of CD4+ or CD8+ T cells sorted from blood, taken in a trial of the OX40 agonist ivuxolimab. The source is an adult with an advanced solid tumor such as melanoma, head and neck, liver or kidney cancer.

The chain carries TRBV4-3 and TRBJ1-6, with D maybe TRBD1 (5 bases). This CDR3 has 12 amino acids. Trimming stripped 6 bases from V and 7 bases from J, with 7 bases between. CDR1 and CDR2 (germline): LGHNA, YSLEER. CDR3 in amino acids: CASSPGNSPLHF. The CDR3 DNA reads as TGCGCCAGCAGTCCAGGGAATTCACCCCTCCACTTT.

The chain links TRBV2 to TRBJ2-7; 9 nucleotides agree with TRBD1. This CDR3 comprises 13 residues. CDR1 is SNHLY, CDR2 FYNNEI, per germline. The V and J ends lost 11 bases and 1 base, in that order; junction bases with no gene match: 6. In DNA form, the CDR3 reads TGTGCCGGAAGGACAGGGGCGTCCTACGAGCAGTACTTC. Translating gives CAGRTGASYEQYF. Filled out from reference TRBV2 and TRBJ2-7, the complete variable domain reads EPEVTQTPSHQVTQMGQEVILRCVPISNHLYFYWYRQILGQKVEFLVSFYNNEISEKSEIFDDQFSVERPDGSNFTLKIRSTKLEDSAMYFCAGRTGASYEQYFGPGTRLTVT.

The gene calls are TRBV27 and TRBJ1-1; D unresolved. This CDR3 has 17 amino acids. Germline loops: CDR1 MNHEY, CDR2 SMNVEV (reference sequence). The V end lost 6 bases, the J end lost 1 base, and 21 bases lay between the germline ends. The CDR3 nucleotides read TGTGCCAGCAGCGAGTCCCTCCTACACGGGGAGAACACTGAAGCTTTCTTT. Protein sequence: CASSESLLHGENTEAFF.

Only a few counts were recorded for this clone. The chain employs TRBV9 and TRBJ1-2, with D maybe TRBD1 (5 bases). The CDR3 runs to 16 residues. Germline-derived CDR1 and CDR2 are SGDLS and YYNGEE. V dropped 3 bases and J dropped 7 bases, with 22 bases sitting between them. CDR3 bases: TGTGCCAGCAGCGCGGACGGGGGGTCGTCTCTTCCTGGCTACACCTTC. This gives the protein CASSADGGSSLPGYTF.

The genes are TRBV7-9 and TRBJ1-2; 8 nucleotides line up with TRBD1. Losses at the gene ends were 4 bases for V and 0 bases for J; bases not matched to a gene: 4. Germline assignment: CDR1 SEHNR and CDR2 FQNEAQ (reference sequence). This CDR3 has 15 residues. The CDR3 region has the DNA TGTGCCAGCAGCTACCGGGACAGGCCTAACTATGGCTACACCTTC. Translating gives CASSYRDRPNYGYTF.

In the case of this clone: The junction differs from germline at one of its ends, possibly a read error. The chain has TRBV9 and TRBJ2-7, with TRBD1 as a possible D gene (5 bases). The CDR3 contains 11 residues. Germline V gene data show CDR1 as SGDLS and CDR2 as YYNGEE. CDR3 in amino acids: CASSVDPLGHF. The CDR3 region has the DNA TGTGCCAGCAGCGTAGATCCGTTGGGGCACTTC.

By sample share, this clone is medium-sized (0.01 to 0.1%). This chain joins TRBV7-9 and TRBJ2-1; TRBD2 matches at 7 bases. V was clipped by 5 bases and J by 4 bases; unmatched bases: 11. Germline assignment: CDR1 SEHNR and CDR2 FQNEAQ (reference sequence). CDR3 length: 16 residues. The CDR3 reads CASSQWATSRYNEQFF. The CDR3 bases are TGTGCCAGCAGCCAATGGGCGACTAGCCGATACAATGAGCAGTTCTTC.

CDR3 sequence (DNA): TGTGCCAGCAGCTTAGTTGAGGACAAGCGGAGAATGGAGCAGTACTTC. This translates into CASSLVEDKRRMEQYF. J is TRBJ2-7 and V is TRBV11-3; D might be TRBD1 or TRBD2, each matching 5 bases. This CDR3 is built from 16 residues. Germline CDR1 SGHNT, CDR2 YENEEA. The germline V and J ends were trimmed by 1 base and 7 bases, with 20 bases remaining between them.

The chain combines TRBV11-3 with TRBJ2-1, with D possibly being TRBD2 (5 bases). The CDR3 is 13 residues long. The germline gives CDR1 SGHNT, CDR2 YENEEA. V was cut by 8 bases and J by 3 bases, with 11 bases left in between. The CDR3 nucleotides are TGTGCCAGCGGCCCCCGGGGCTACAATGAGCAGTTCTTC. Its protein is CASGPRGYNEQFF.

The chain uses TRBV27 and TRBJ2-1; D uncertain. Germline V gene sequence: CDR1 MNHEY, CDR2 SMNVEV (reference sequence). The CDR3 is 15 amino acids. V was cut by 3 bases and J by 0 bases, with 9 bases left in between. CDR3 coding DNA: TGTGCCAGCAGTTTGGTGCTAAGCTCCTACAATGAGCAGTTCTTC. Its protein product is CASSLVLSSYNEQFF.

This clone was seen more than once but under ten times. This chain uses TRBV30 with TRBJ2-7; 12 nucleotides agree with TRBD2. CDR1 GTSNPN and CDR2 SVGIG come from the germline V gene (reference sequence). The ends lost 4 bases at V and 6 bases at J; junction bases unmatched: 7. CDR3 length: 14 amino acids. As DNA, the CDR3 is TGTGCCTGGATGTCTAGCGGGAGGGCCGTCGAGCAGTACTTC. Amino acid sequence: CAWMSSGRAVEQYF.

The chain is built from TRBV7-9 and TRBJ2-3; maybe TRBD2 (6 bases). Per the germline V gene, CDR1 is SEHNR and CDR2 is FQNEAQ (reference sequence). V shed 5 bases and J shed 11 bases, with 29 bases lying between them. The CDR3 sequence is 17 residues long. Here the CDR3 DNA reads TGTGCCAGCAGCCCGCCTTTCTCGGGACTTGATTCGGGGAGGCAGTATTTT. Residues: CASSPPFSGLDSGRQYF. Drawing the rest from reference TRBV7-9 and TRBJ2-3, the complete variable domain is DTGVSQNPRHKITKRGQNVTFRCDPISEHNRLYWYRQTLGQGPEFLTYFQNEAQLEKSRLLSDRFSAERPKGSFSTLEIQRTEQGDSAMYLCASSPPFSGLDSGRQYFGPGTRLTVL.

The rearrangement uses TRBV27 and TRBJ1-1; TRBD1 matches at 8 bases. The CDR3 runs to 14 residues. V shed 4 bases, J shed 2 bases, and the junction held 3 bases outside the gene matches. Germline lookup yields CDR1 MNHEY and CDR2 SMNVEV (reference sequence). Here the CDR3 DNA reads TGTGCCAGCAGTTGGACAGGGACCAACACTGAAGCTTTCTTT. This sequence encodes CASSWTGTNTEAFF.